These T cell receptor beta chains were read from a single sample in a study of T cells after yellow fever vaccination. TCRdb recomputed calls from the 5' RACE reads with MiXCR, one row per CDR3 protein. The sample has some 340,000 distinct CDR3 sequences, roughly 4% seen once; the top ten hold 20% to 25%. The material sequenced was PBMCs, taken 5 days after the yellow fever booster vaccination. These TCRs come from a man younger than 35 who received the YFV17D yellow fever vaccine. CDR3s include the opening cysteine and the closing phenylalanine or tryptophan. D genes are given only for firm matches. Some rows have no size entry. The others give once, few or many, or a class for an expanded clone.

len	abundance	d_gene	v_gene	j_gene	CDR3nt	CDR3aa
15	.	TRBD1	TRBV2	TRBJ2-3	TGTGCCAGCAGGTCGCGACAGGGGAGCACAGATACGCAGTATTTT	CASRSRQGSTDTQYF
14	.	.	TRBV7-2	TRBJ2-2	TGTGCCAGCAGCTTATCCACTAGGACCGGGGAGCTGTTTTTT	CASSLSTRTGELFF
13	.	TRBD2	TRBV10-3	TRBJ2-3	TGTGCCATCAGAAGCGGGGGGCCAGATACGCAGTATTTT	CAIRSGGPDTQYF
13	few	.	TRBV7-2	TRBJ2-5	TGTGCCAGCAGCGCCCCGACGGAAGAGACCCAGTACTTC	CASSAPTEETQYF
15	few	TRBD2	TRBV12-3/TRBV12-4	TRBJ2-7	TGTGCCAGCAGTTTTAAGCTAGCGGGGGGCGGCGAGCAGTACTTC	CASSFKLAGGGEQYF
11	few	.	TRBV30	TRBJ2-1	TGTGCCTGGACTGCGGGAAACGAGCAGTTCTTC	CAWTAGNEQFF
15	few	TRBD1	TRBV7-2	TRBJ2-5	TGTGCCAGCAACGGCGAGACAGGGTCGGGGGAGACCCAGTACTTC	CASNGETGSGETQYF
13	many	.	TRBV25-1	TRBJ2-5	TGTGCCAGCAGTGAATGGGGGGCGCAGACCCAGTACTTC	CASSEWGAQTQYF
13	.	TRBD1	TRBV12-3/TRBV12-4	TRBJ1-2	TGTGCCAGCAGTCCCGGGACAGGGACTGGCTACACCTTC	CASSPGTGTGYTF
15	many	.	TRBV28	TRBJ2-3	TGTGCCAGCAGGGGACAATCAGGCAGCACAGATACGCAGTATTTT	CASRGQSGSTDTQYF
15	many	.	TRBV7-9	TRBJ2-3	TGTGCCAGCATACAAAAGGGCTTTAGCACAGATACGCAGTATTTT	CASIQKGFSTDTQYF
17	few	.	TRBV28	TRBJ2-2	TGTGCCAGCAGTTTATTTGGGGACCCGCGGGACACCGGGGAGCTGTTTTTT	CASSLFGDPRDTGELFF
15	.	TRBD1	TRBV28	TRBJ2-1	TGTGCCAGCAGTCCAGGGACAGGGGTTGGCAATGAGCAGTTCTTC	CASSPGTGVGNEQFF
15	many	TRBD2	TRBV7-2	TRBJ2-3	TGTGCCAGCAGGCCTAGCGGGGGGGCCACAGATACGCAGTATTTT	CASRPSGGATDTQYF
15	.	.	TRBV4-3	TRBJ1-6	TGCGCCAGCAGCCAAGTGGGACGGTATAATTCACCCCTCCACTTT	CASSQVGRYNSPLHF
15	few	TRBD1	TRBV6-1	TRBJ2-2	TGTGCCAGCAGACCGGACAGGGGGAACACCGGGGAGCTGTTTTTT	CASRPDRGNTGELFF
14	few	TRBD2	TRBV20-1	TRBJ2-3	TGCAGTGCCAGGACTAGCTCCCGCACAGATACGCAGTATTTT	CSARTSSRTDTQYF
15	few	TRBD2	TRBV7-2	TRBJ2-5	TGTGCCAGCAGCTGGGGGACTAGCCTACAAGAGACCCAGTACTTC	CASSWGTSLQETQYF
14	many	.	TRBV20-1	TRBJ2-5	TGCAGTGCTCGAGGCCGGGTCCCTGCGGAGACCCAGTACTTC	CSARGRVPAETQYF
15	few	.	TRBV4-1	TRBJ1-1	TGCGCCAGCAGCCAAGATTCGGCGGGGGGGTCTGAAGCTTTCTTT	CASSQDSAGGSEAFF
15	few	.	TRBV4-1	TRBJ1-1	TGCGCCAGCAGCCAACAGGGACATGCGAACACTGAAGCTTTCTTT	CASSQQGHANTEAFF
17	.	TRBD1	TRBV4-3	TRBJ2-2	TGCGCCAGCAGCCCGCAGTTGGCGACAGGGAACCCCGGGGAGCTGTTTTTT	CASSPQLATGNPGELFF
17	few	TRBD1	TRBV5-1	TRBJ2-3	TGCGCCAGCAGCTATGGGGGGACAGGGGGCGCCACAGATACGCAGTATTTT	CASSYGGTGGATDTQYF
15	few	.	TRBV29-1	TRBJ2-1	TGCAGCGTTGCGTCTGGCTTCAGCTCCTACAATGAGCAGTTCTTC	CSVASGFSSYNEQFF
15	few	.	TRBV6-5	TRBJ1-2	TGTGCCAGCAGTTACTATCAGGTCCCCCCCTATGGCTACACCTTC	CASSYYQVPPYGYTF
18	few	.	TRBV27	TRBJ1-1	TGTGCCAGCAGTTCACCCCGAACAGGGAGGCAATTGAACACTGAAGCTTTCTTT	CASSSPRTGRQLNTEAFF
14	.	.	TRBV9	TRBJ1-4	TGTGCCAGCAGCTACGGGAGAGGCAATGAAAAACTGTTTTTT	CASSYGRGNEKLFF
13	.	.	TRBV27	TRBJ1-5	TGTGCCAGCAGACTCGAACAGTTCCAGCCCCAGCATTTT	CASRLEQFQPQHF
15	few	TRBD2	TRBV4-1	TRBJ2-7	TGCGCCAGCAGCCCAGGGATGGCGGGGGGCTACGAGCAGTACTTC	CASSPGMAGGYEQYF
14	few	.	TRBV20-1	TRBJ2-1	TGCAGTGCCCGGATCAGGGGATCCTACAATGAGCAGTTCTTC	CSARIRGSYNEQFF
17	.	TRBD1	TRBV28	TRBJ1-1	TGTGCCAGCAGTTTTAGCCAAGCCTGGAGGGGGCGAGGAGAAGCTTTCTTT	CASSFSQAWRGRGEAFF
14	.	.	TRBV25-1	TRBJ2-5	TGTGCCAGCAGTGATTCAGGCCCACAAGAGACCCAGTACTTC	CASSDSGPQETQYF
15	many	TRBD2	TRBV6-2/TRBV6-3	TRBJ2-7	TGTGCCAGCAGTTACTCGAGCGGGGGGTACTACGAGCAGTACTTC	CASSYSSGGYYEQYF
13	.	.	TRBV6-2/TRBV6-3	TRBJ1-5	TGTGCCAGCAGTCGGGACCCCGGGAAGCCCCAGCATTTT	CASSRDPGKPQHF
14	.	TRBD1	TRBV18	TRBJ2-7	TGTGCCAGCTCACTGGGACAGGCCTCCTACGAGCAGTACTTC	CASSLGQASYEQYF